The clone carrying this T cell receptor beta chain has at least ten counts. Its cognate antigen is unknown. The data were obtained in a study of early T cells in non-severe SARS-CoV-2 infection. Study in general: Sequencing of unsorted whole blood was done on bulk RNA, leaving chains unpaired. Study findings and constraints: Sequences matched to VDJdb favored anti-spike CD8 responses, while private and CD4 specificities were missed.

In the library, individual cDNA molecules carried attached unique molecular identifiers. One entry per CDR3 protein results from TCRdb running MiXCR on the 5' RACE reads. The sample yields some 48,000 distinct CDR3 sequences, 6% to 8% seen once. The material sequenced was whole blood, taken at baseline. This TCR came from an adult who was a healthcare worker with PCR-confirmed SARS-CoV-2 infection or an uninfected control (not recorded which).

CDR3 protein: CASSQDGQGHWYF. DNA of the CDR3: TGTGCCAGCAGCCAAGATGGACAGGGCCATTGGTACTTC. The rearrangement joins TRBV3-1 to TRBJ2-4, with 8 bases fitting TRBD1. This CDR3 has 13 amino acids. Unmatched junction bases numbered 7, after V lost 0 bases and J lost 15 bases. Germline loops: CDR1 LGHDT, CDR2 YNNKEL (reference sequence). Based on the CDR3 plus reference TRBV3-1 and TRBJ2-4, the full variable domain is DTAVSQTPKYLVTQMGNDKSIKCEQNLGHDTMYWYKQDSKKFLKIMFSYNNKELIINETVPNRFSPKSPDKAHLNLHINSLELGDSAVYFCASSQDGQGHWYFGAGTRLSVL.